This T cell receptor beta chain was found in a study of cytomegalovirus exposure and HLA in healthy donors. Trimming shortened V by 4 bases and J by 2 bases, and 16 bases separated the two germline ends. CDR1 and CDR2 from the germline V gene are SGHNT and YYREEE (reference sequence). The CDR3 sequence is 16 residues long. Whole-study results and caveats: A later analysis showed HLA-associated TCR beta chains outstripping equally common others in clonal expansion.

A single count supports this clone. What it binds is unknown. The PCR was carried out with 60 Vbeta primers and 13 Jbeta primers. Sequencing used immunoSEQ multiplex PCR; TCRdb keeps in-frame clones, though not all of them. This table holds over 100,000 clones, 75% to 80% found once. The receptor comes from a man aged 55 to 70 in good health and CMV-seropositive. The specimen was PBMCs. The chain carries TRBV5-4 and TRBJ1-5; the D gene is possibly TRBD1 (6 bases). CDR3 loop: CASSLDMGHGNQPQHF. The CDR3 nucleotides read TGTGCCAGCAGCCTAGATATGGGACATGGCAATCAGCCCCAGCATTTT. The full variable domain, rest sourced from reference TRBV5-4 and TRBJ1-5, is ETGVTQSPTHLIKTRGQQVTLRCSSQSGHNTVSWYQQALGQGPQFIFQYYREEENGRGNFPPRFSGLQFPNYSSELNVNALELDDSALYLCASSLDMGHGNQPQHFGDGTRLSIL.